The 29 T cell receptor beta chains given below trace back to one sample, sequenced in a study of T-cell memory formation after mild COVID-19. TCRdb processed the 5' RACE reads anew with MiXCR; each CDR3 protein has one entry. The sample has 140,000 or so distinct CDR3 sequences, around 21% seen once. Sequenced input: PBMCs or a T cell subset sorted from them (not recorded which). The receptors derive from an adult woman who had mild COVID-19 (a few samples of this study predate the infection). Cell type and time point are not known.

This clonotype was observed at least ten times. The gene calls are TRBV5-1 and TRBJ2-7; 9 bases align to TRBD1. The V segment lost 4 bases and the J segment 5 bases; nucleotides outside the gene matches: 13. The CDR3 totals 16 residues. In germline, CDR1 is SGHRS, CDR2 YFSETQ. CDR3 DNA: TGCGCCAGCAGCCTCCGTCCCGGGACAGGGTCGGACGAGCAGTACTTC. It codes for CASSLRPGTGSDEQYF.

In this sample, this clonotype turned up a few times. The chain carries TRBV6-6 and TRBJ1-6; D is unresolved. This CDR3 contains 14 residues. The V end lost 2 bases, the J end lost 7 bases, and 9 bases lay between the germline ends. CDR1 and CDR2 (germline): MNHNY, SVGAGI (reference sequence). The CDR3 bases are TGTGCCAGCAGTTACGACTTTGGGAATTCACCCCTCCACTTT. It specifies CASSYDFGNSPLHF.

This clonotype occurred a few times. The J gene is TRBJ2-1, the V gene TRBV24-1; a possible D gene is TRBD2 (6 bases). The CDR3 loop spans 16 amino acids. CDR1 is KGHDR, CDR2 SFDVKD, per germline. Trimming removed 5 bases from V and 3 bases from J, with 16 bases in between. Here the CDR3 reads CATSGSGTPVYNEQFF. In DNA form, the CDR3 reads TGTGCCACCAGTGGCTCCGGGACTCCTGTCTACAATGAGCAGTTCTTC.

The chain carries TRBV6-5 and TRBJ2-2; D not resolved. Germline-derived CDR1 and CDR2 are MNHEY and SVGAGI. There are 14 residues in the CDR3. V gave up 0 bases and J gave up 3 bases, with 5 bases separating them. The CDR3 loop is CASSYSGYTGELFF. The CDR3 coding sequence is TGTGCCAGCAGTTACTCGGGTTACACCGGGGAGCTGTTTTTT.

The chain combines TRBV5-1 with TRBJ1-5; possible D gene TRBD1, 5 bases. From germline, CDR1 is SGHRS and CDR2 YFSETQ. Deletions cut 0 bases from V and 0 bases from J, with 7 bases between. The CDR3 totals 15 residues. CDR3 sequence (DNA): TGCGCCAGCAGCTTGGAGGGGACTAGCAATCAGCCCCAGCATTTT. Translated, it gives CASSLEGTSNQPQHF.

This clonotype was observed a handful of times. The rearrangement joins TRBV4-2 to TRBJ2-7; D gene unclear. Germline CDR1 reads LGHNA; CDR2 reads YNFKEQ. The CDR3 consists of 20 residues. V lost 0 bases and J 3 bases, leaving 27 bases between the germline ends. The CDR3 DNA reads TGTGCCAGCAGCCAAGATCGTAGTGGAGCTGGCCGTAGAGCCAACTACGAGCAGTACTTC. As protein: CASSQDRSGAGRRANYEQYF.

This chain links TRBV7-9 with TRBJ2-3, with a possible D match to TRBD2 (5 bases). Germline values: CDR1 SEHNR, CDR2 FQNEAQ (reference sequence). V lost 10 bases and J 2 bases, leaving 16 bases between the germline ends. This CDR3 is 14 amino acids long. The CDR3 here is CATVDGGPTDTQYF. For the CDR3, the DNA is TGTGCCACCGTCGACGGAGGTCCCACAGATACGCAGTATTTT.

This clonotype has only a few counts. This sequence joins TRBV5-1 and TRBJ2-7, with a weak D call TRBD2 (5 bases). The CDR3 runs to 13 residues. V was shortened by 5 bases and J by 3 bases, with 12 bases between the two germline ends. Germline V gene data show CDR1 as SGHRS and CDR2 as YFSETQ. The CDR3 region has the DNA TGCGCCAGCAGACCTATAGCGTACTACGAGCAGTACTTC. Protein product: CASRPIAYYEQYF.

The V and J genes are TRBV7-8 and TRBJ1-5; no firm D call. CDR1 is SGHVS, CDR2 FQNEAQ, per germline. The CDR3 has 13 residues. V was trimmed by 3 bases and J by 0 bases, leaving 3 bases between them. The CDR3 sequence: CASSFDSNQPQHF. The DNA for the CDR3 is TGTGCCAGCAGCTTTGATAGCAATCAGCCCCAGCATTTT.

The chain joins TRBV5-1 to TRBJ2-1; 9 nucleotides agree with TRBD1. The CDR3 has 15 residues. Trimming removed 0 bases from V and 5 bases from J; junction bases left unmatched: 3. In germline, CDR1 is SGHRS, CDR2 YFSETQ. CDR3 sequence: CASSLGDRDNNEQFF. The CDR3 DNA sequence: TGCGCCAGCAGCTTGGGGGACAGGGACAACAATGAGCAGTTCTTC.

The chain links TRBV4-1 to TRBJ2-5; D unresolved. Germline V gene lookup returns CDR1 MGHRA and CDR2 YSYEKL. This CDR3 region has 15 residues. Between the trimmed V and J ends, which lost 1 base and 0 bases, there was a span of 9 bases. The CDR3 here is CASSQAGFDQETQYF. Written as DNA, the CDR3 is TGCGCCAGCAGCCAAGCCGGATTTGACCAAGAGACCCAGTACTTC.

The chain combines TRBV12-3 or TRBV12-4 with TRBJ2-7; 7 bases fit TRBD2. After removal of 3 bases from V and 7 bases from J, the junction contained 9 bases not matched to a gene. The length of the CDR3 is 14 residues. DNA for the CDR3: TGTGCCAGCAGTTTGTTTAGCCGAGCGGGAGAGCAGTACTTC. Translated, it gives CASSLFSRAGEQYF.

This clonotype has ten or more counts. V and J are TRBV7-3 and TRBJ2-3; D is uncertain. CDR3 length equals 14 residues. CDR1 SGHTA and CDR2 FQGTGA come from the germline V gene. V lost 5 bases and J lost 0, with 9 bases in between. The CDR3, as DNA: TGTGCCAGCAGCAAAGACTCCAGCACAGATACGCAGTATTTT. Protein product: CASSKDSSTDTQYF.

The chain is built from TRBV24-1 and TRBJ2-2; 8 positions match TRBD1. V was clipped by 7 bases and J by 7 bases; unmatched bases: 13. CDR1 and CDR2 from the germline V gene are KGHDR and SFDVKD. There are 16 residues in the CDR3. The CDR3 reads CATRGQGAPGIGELFF. Written as DNA, the CDR3 is TGTGCCACCAGGGGTCAGGGGGCGCCCGGTATCGGGGAGCTGTTTTTT.

The J gene is TRBJ2-3, the V gene TRBV5-1; no clear D gene. V was trimmed by 2 bases and J by 2 bases, leaving 3 bases between them. Per germline, CDR1 SGHRS and CDR2 YFSETQ. This CDR3 contains 12 residues. CDR3 region: CASSFPTDTQYF. The CDR3, as DNA: TGCGCCAGCAGCTTCCCCACAGATACGCAGTATTTT. Variable domain in full (rest from reference TRBV5-1 and TRBJ2-3): KAGVTQTPRYLIKTRGQQVTLSCSPISGHRSVSWYQQTPGQGLQFLFEYFSETQRNKGNFPGRFSGRQFSNSRSEMNVSTLELGDSALYLCASSFPTDTQYFGPGTRLTVL.

This clonotype has more than one count but fewer than ten. This chain joins TRBV25-1 and TRBJ2-2; 7 bases match TRBD2. Germline values: CDR1 MGHDK, CDR2 SYGVNS. The J segment lost 2 bases and the V segment lost 7 bases, leaving 7 bases of the junction unmatched. This CDR3 has 15 amino acids. The CDR3 region has the DNA TGTGCCAGCACACACGGACTAGTTAACACCGGGGAGCTGTTTTTT. This sequence encodes CASTHGLVNTGELFF.

The V gene is TRBV29-1, the J gene TRBJ1-2; possibly TRBD1 for D (6 bases). V was cut by 7 bases and J by 0 bases, with 12 bases left in between. The germline CDR1 and CDR2 sequences are SQVTM and ANQGSEA. The CDR3 loop spans 13 amino acids. The CDR3 nucleotides are TGCAGCGATAGACAGGAATCTAACTATGGCTACACCTTC. As protein: CSDRQESNYGYTF.

CDR3 loop: CASSPSQGYYGYTF. The CDR3 bases are TGCGCCAGCAGCCCCTCCCAGGGGTACTATGGCTACACCTTC. The rearrangement joins TRBV5-1 to TRBJ1-2; a weak D match, TRBD1 (6 bases). With 4 bases removed from V and 3 bases from J, the gap between germline ends came to 13 bases. The germline gives CDR1 SGHRS, CDR2 YFSETQ. This CDR3 comprises 14 residues.

This clonotype was picked up a small number of times. This chain uses TRBV6-5 with TRBJ1-5; D possibly corresponds to TRBD1 (6 bases). CDR1 and CDR2 from the germline V gene are MNHEY and SVGAGI. The CDR3 extends over 15 amino acids. Deletions cut 6 bases from V and 0 bases from J, with 12 bases between. For the CDR3, the DNA is TGTGCCAGCAGGCGGGACAAAAATAGCAATCAGCCCCAGCATTTT. Its protein product is CASRRDKNSNQPQHF.

In this sample, this clonotype turned up a few times. The V gene is TRBV15, the J gene TRBJ2-2; weak D call: TRBD1 (5 bases). V shed 0 bases and J shed 1 base, with 9 bases lying between them. The germline gives CDR1 LNHNV, CDR2 YYDKDF (reference sequence). This CDR3 contains 16 residues. This chain's CDR3 is CATSRDVGLNTGELFF. The DNA of the CDR3 is TGTGCCACCAGCAGAGATGTGGGGCTGAACACCGGGGAGCTGTTTTTT.

This clonotype was recorded a few times. This chain connects TRBV19 to TRBJ2-3; no reliable D call. CDR1 is LNHDA, CDR2 SQIVND, per germline (reference sequence). Trimming took 6 bases from V and 1 from J, leaving 8 bases between them. CDR3 size: 13 residues. The CDR3 spells CASSGFRTDTQYF. The CDR3 nucleotides are TGTGCCAGTAGCGGTTTTCGCACAGATACGCAGTATTTT.

In its sample, this clonotype was seen many times. V usage is TRBV5-1 and J usage is TRBJ2-7; D may be TRBD2 (6 bases). Per the germline V gene, CDR1 is SGHRS and CDR2 is YFSETQ. Trimming took 3 bases from V and 6 from J, leaving 13 bases between them. This CDR3 has 13 amino acids. For the CDR3, the DNA is TGCGCCAGCAGCTGGGGCGGGGACGGCGAGCAGTACTTC. Its protein product is CASSWGGDGEQYF.

The table lists this clonotype with a few counts. The V and J genes are TRBV20-1 and TRBJ2-3, with TRBD1 identical over 9 bases. V shed 8 bases, J shed 3 bases, and the junction held 12 bases outside the gene matches. The CDR3 consists of 15 residues. Germline CDR1 and CDR2: DFQATT and SNEGSKA (reference sequence). The CDR3 DNA follows: TGCAGTACAAAACCGGGACAGGGTATGACAGATACGCAGTATTTT. Residues: CSTKPGQGMTDTQYF.

This clonotype was seen only a few times. The chain employs TRBV3-1 and TRBJ2-3, with 7 bases identical to TRBD2. Germline CDR1 LGHDT, CDR2 YNNKEL (reference sequence). The CDR3 totals 15 residues. Trimming cost V 3 bases and J 2 bases; bases outside gene matches: 5. CDR3: CASSQSGIITDTQYF. In DNA, the CDR3 is TGTGCCAGCAGCCAGAGCGGGATAATCACAGATACGCAGTATTTT.

V usage is TRBV12-3 or TRBV12-4 and J usage is TRBJ2-4, with D tentatively TRBD1 (5 bases). V lost 4 bases and J lost 5, with 18 bases in between. The CDR3 covers 16 residues. The DNA of the CDR3 is TGTGCCAGCAGTTCGCTACCATACCAGGGCCAAAACATTCAGTACTTC. This encodes CASSSLPYQGQNIQYF.

The V call is TRBV7-9, the J call TRBJ2-3; no firm D call. CDR3 size: 13 residues. From germline, CDR1 is SEHNR and CDR2 FQNEAQ (reference sequence). V was clipped by 5 bases and J by 5 bases, with 11 bases between them. CDR3: CASSEEPIDTQYF. CDR3 bases: TGTGCCAGCAGCGAAGAACCGATAGATACGCAGTATTTT.

This clonotype was seen repeatedly, ten times or more. V gene TRBV7-8 combines with J gene TRBJ2-1; tentative D call: TRBD1 (6 bases). V lost 5 bases to trimming and J lost 5 bases, with 13 bases between them. CDR1 and CDR2 from the germline V gene are SGHVS and FQNEAQ. This CDR3 spans 14 amino acids. DNA for the CDR3: TGTGCCAGCAGCATCAAACAGGGTAACAATGAGCAGTTCTTC. Residues: CASSIKQGNNEQFF.

This chain uses TRBV5-1 with TRBJ2-5; no reliable D call. Trimming removed 0 bases at V and 4 bases at J, with 13 bases between. The CDR3 covers 15 residues. Germline loops: CDR1 SGHRS, CDR2 YFSETQ. CDR3 sequence (DNA): TGCGCCAGCAGCTTGGGTCCGGTGTCAGGAGAGACCCAGTACTTC. The encoded protein is CASSLGPVSGETQYF. Looking up the rest from reference TRBV5-1 and TRBJ2-5 gives the full variable domain: KAGVTQTPRYLIKTRGQQVTLSCSPISGHRSVSWYQQTPGQGLQFLFEYFSETQRNKGNFPGRFSGRQFSNSRSEMNVSTLELGDSALYLCASSLGPVSGETQYFGPGTRLLVL.

The chain links TRBV19 to TRBJ2-7; 8 bases fit TRBD2. Trimming cost V 10 bases and J 8 bases; bases outside gene matches: 10. The CDR3 runs to 12 residues. Germline assignment: CDR1 LNHDA and CDR2 SQIVND (reference sequence). The CDR3 DNA follows: TGTGCCACGGGGGGGGCATCCCGGCAGCAGTACTTC. Amino acids: CATGGASRQQYF.